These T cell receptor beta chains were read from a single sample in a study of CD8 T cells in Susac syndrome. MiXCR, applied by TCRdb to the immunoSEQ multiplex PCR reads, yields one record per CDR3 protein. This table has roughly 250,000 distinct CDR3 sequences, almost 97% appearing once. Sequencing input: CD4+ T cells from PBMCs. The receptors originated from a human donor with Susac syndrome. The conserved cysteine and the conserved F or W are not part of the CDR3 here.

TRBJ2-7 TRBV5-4 ASSPGRGEQY
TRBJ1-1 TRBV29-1 SVYGYRNTEAF
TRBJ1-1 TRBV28 ASTLHGMNTEAF
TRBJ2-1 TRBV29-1 SVSSGSYNEQF
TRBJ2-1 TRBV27 ASSSQLSGWNEQF
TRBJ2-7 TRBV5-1 ASSLDRIDEQY
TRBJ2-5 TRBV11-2 ASSVYLRETQY
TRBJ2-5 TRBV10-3 AISEGRGETQY
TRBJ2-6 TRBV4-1 ASSQEERIALSGANVLT
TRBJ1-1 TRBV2 ASSDGRFPAEAF
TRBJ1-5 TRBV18 ASSLSGTYNQPQH
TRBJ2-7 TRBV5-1 ASSGHATGVNEQY
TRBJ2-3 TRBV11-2 ASSLGTHPATDTQY
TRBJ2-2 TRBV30 AWIGFPNTGELF
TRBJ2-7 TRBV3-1 ASSFRTPASEQY
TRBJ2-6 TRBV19 ASIARGSGANVLT
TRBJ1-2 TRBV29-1 SVEAQGPSNYGYT
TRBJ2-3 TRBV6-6 ASSTRDTQY
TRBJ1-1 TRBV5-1 ASSLAEVGTRTEAF
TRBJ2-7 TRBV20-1 SARYRGPSYEQY
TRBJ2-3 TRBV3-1 ASSQDRTATDTQY
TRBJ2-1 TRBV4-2 ASSQEKGRNEQF
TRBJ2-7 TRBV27 ASRRQGVGGYEQY
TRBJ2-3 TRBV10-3 AISPGTSQTDTQY
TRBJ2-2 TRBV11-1 ASSLDRVRGGELF
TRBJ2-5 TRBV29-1 SVMGLAEETQY
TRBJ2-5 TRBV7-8 ASSLTMGRGETQY
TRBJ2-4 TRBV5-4 ASTLLGENIQY
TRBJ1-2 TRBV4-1 ASSPQAGKKSFGYT
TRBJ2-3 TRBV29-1 SVEWRDRDTDTQY
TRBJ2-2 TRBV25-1 ASSEAGRLGGELF
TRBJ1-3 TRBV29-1 SVLLTGDGNTIY
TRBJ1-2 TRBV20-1 SARVLDRKVHYGYT
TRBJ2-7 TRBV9 ASSVQGTYEQY
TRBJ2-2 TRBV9 ASSSRLAGAPGELF
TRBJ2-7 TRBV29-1 SVGQGSLYEQY
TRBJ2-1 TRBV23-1 ASKTTETQGNEQF
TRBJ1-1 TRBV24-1 ATSPSGDTEAF
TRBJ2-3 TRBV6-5 ASNEVGGSTDTQY
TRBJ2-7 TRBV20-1 SASLLAGAQY
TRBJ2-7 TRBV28 ASSRAGGSYEQY
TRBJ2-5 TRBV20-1 SAPPGGKETQY
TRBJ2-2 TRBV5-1 ASGWTAANTGELF
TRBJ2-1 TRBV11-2 ASSLRRAGEPNEQF
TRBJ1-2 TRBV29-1 SVDRGGFGYT
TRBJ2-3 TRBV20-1 SARPDTDTQY
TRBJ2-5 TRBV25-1 ASSRTRETQY